This note documents a single TCR beta chain sequence. This clonotype appeared many times. Its antigen is currently not known. No base-level quality is on record; no much larger clone is a single base apart. Graves' hyperthyroidism was defined as stable when no progression to ophthalmopathy occurred over 18 months of follow-up. The hyperthyroidism patients were between 18 and 65 years old and newly diagnosed, with a disease duration of less than 2 months. Patients with uncontrolled infections, other autoimmune diseases, pregnancy or lactation were excluded. Diagnoses were established on the basis of clinical symptoms, serum thyroxine and TRAb, thyroid ultrasound, and orbital computed tomography. PBMCs were isolated from about 9 ml of fresh peripheral blood by Ficoll-Paque density gradient centrifugation. Trizol reagent was used to extract total RNA, and RNA quality was then checked on an Agilent 2100 Bioanalyzer.

Amplification of TCR beta CDR3 regions was carried out from RNA transcripts. The first round of RT-PCR for the TCR CDR3 was performed with the HTBI primer set and the Qiagen OneStep RT-PCR kit. A second multiplex PCR round built the libraries, followed by size selection and purification. Paired-end sequencing of the libraries was performed with 100 bp reads on an Illumina HiSeq2000. The source study handled its data this way. SOAPnuke was used to process the raw data, throwing out any read that contained adapters or uncalled bases, had a mean Phred below 15, or lacked an exact constant-primer or identifier match. High-quality paired reads were merged using COPE v1.2.5, and each unique nucleotide sequence was defined as a clonotype. MiTCR v1.1 was used to align the clonotypes against IMGT TRBV, TRBD and TRBJ reference segments. Analysis was restricted to V-J combinations with a frequency above 0.0001, which covered 98% to 99.2% of repertoires. A TCS score was defined as the ratio between F50 (clonal expansion) and ExV (chaos), using BLOSUM62-based TCRdist between CDR3 peptides within each V-J. Welch's t-statistics and random forest reduced fewer than 600 V-J features to about 12, which were used in a naive Bayes classifier (R e1071). TCRdb cleaned the public reads at Q25 with fastp, built clones with MiXCR and kept in-frame beta chains. Each record represents a unique CDR3 protein, reported with the most common genes and DNA among its rows. The V and J calls follow TCRdb's processing rather than the paper's. Counted in this sample were 380,000 or so distinct CDR3 sequences; 19% of them appeared once. 3.7% of the sample comes from the top ten.

The data originate from a study of T cells in Graves' hyperthyroidism and ophthalmopathy (dated by TCRdb to about 2019). Study-level background: Peripheral blood was sampled at the time of initial diagnosis, prior to any treatment. To identify TCR V-J signatures that set the groups apart, the researchers used a discovery cohort of about a hundred patients, made up of fewer than 50 with Graves' ophthalmopathy and 55 to 65 with stable Graves' hyperthyroidism. An independent validation cohort of around 19 hyperthyroidism patients and 17 patients who later progressed to ophthalmopathy tested prospective prediction of ophthalmopathy. For training and testing, the 100 or so patients in the discovery cohort were randomly divided in a 7:3 ratio. In addition, the study compared T-cell repertoires in thyroid tissue and in blood from a handful of Graves' hyperthyroidism patients. Once sampling was done, hyperthyroidism patients were given methimazole at a starting dose of 30 mg daily, whereas ophthalmopathy patients were given high-dose intravenous methylprednisolone. The paper describes TCR Vbeta CDR3 sequencing of roughly 130 peripheral blood samples, made up of around 41 ophthalmopathy patients, around 73 hyperthyroidism patients and 17 progressor patients.

V lost 6 bases and J lost 1 base; the stretch between them is 9 bases long. For CDR1 and CDR2, the germline V gene lists MNHEY and SVGAGI. From its cysteine to its phenylalanine, the CDR3 spans 13 amino acids. Only the CDR3 part of the read is kept: 39 bases, read in frame from the first base. Here is what the overall study found, with its caveats: No statistical method was used to set the sample size in advance, and investigators knew the group allocation. Most expanded thyroid clonotypes (frequency above 0.001) were also found in blood, which suggests that blood repertoires may mirror thyroid immune responses. During validation, the model predicted progression to ophthalmopathy a median of approximately six months ahead of onset, with approximately 71% sensitivity and 72% to 85% specificity. A model built on a 13 V-J signature distinguished ophthalmopathy from stable hyperthyroidism, reaching around 90% sensitivity and approximately 83% specificity in cross-validation and 80%/75% in testing.

The sequencing sample was made of blood. The rearrangement combines TRBV6-5 with TRBJ1-1; perhaps TRBD1 is the D gene, with 6 bases matching. The receptor was derived from a young woman with Graves' hyperthyroidism. The CDR3 protein is CASSWTENTEAFF. The DNA reads TGTGCCAGCAGCTGGACAGAGAACACTGAAGCTTTCTTT.